Listed here is a single T cell receptor (beta chain). What antigen it recognizes has not been identified. No per-base quality is available; no much larger clone lies one base away. TCRbeta CDR3 regions were amplified from genomic DNA using the immunoSEQ Assay, a bias-controlled multiplex PCR. As for the authors' bioinformatics: Within the assay, amplification of reference gene primers was used to estimate how many nucleated cells each sample contained. To quantify the absolute abundance of each unique TCRbeta CDR3 rearrangement, sequence reads were collapsed and filtered. For each sample, productive Simpson clonality was calculated as the square root of Simpson's diversity index over productive rearrangements. TCRdb took over this immuneACCESS table, retaining in-frame rearrangements with V and J assigned. Such tables are incomplete; in checked studies, under half of the missing clones stem from an unresolved V gene, and the remainder is unexplained. That table supplies the V and J calls and clone size; D and trimming were determined from the DNA. The sample has 200,000 to 250,000 clones on record, roughly 84% of them singletons. The ten largest clonotypes hold around 7% of the sample.

The sample is drawn from a study of blood T cell repertoires in COVID-19 (dated by TCRdb to 2020 to 2021). Broadly, across the study: ImmuneRACE Cohort 3 recovered participants were defined by two consecutive negative NP/OP PCR tests, healthcare professional clearance, or symptom resolution. Collaborator samples came from the United States, Italy and Spain and covered acute and convalescent phases of COVID-19. The prospective study material was composed of cDNA or gDNA derived from T cells, B-cell-depleted T cells, or PBMCs. The dataset comprised deeply sampled blood TCRbeta repertoires from subjects exposed to, actively infected with, or recovered from COVID-19. The repertoires were made available in a free public database intended to serve as a resource for research on the immune response to SARS-CoV-2. The samples were drawn from two sources: the first 160 participants of the ongoing ImmuneRACE study, and 1,000 to 1,500 subjects contributed by 6 global collaborators. The sample metadata nearly always contained a de-identified subject ID, COVID-19 status, age in years and sex. Where available, HLA class I and class II types were taken from metadata supplied by the sample provider and were not determined by assay-based typing.

Enrolling through a virtual design, the prospective study's participants ranged in age from roughly 18 to 90 years and lived across about two dozen United States geographic areas. To assign participants to cohorts, the prospective study relied on clinical history that participants themselves reported in a screening survey and a study questionnaire. In the prospective study, mobile phlebotomists collected whole blood, serum and a nasopharyngeal or oropharyngeal swab from each participant. Additional blood draws and questionnaires over a roughly two-month period could optionally be provided by prospective study participants. Prospective study blood samples were shipped either frozen or at room temperature before DNA extraction. The full study reports these points: The quantity of clinical and demographic metadata differed by source and by participant and was supplied without curation.

According to the germline V gene, CDR1 reads SGDLS and CDR2 reads YYNGEE. Trimmed from V: 4 bases; trimmed from J: 7 bases; junction bases lacking a gene match: 11. Including the terminal cysteine and phenylalanine, the CDR3 comprises 15 residues. The kept DNA is CDR3 alone, 45 bases in frame from the first base. The V gene is TRBV9 and the J gene is TRBJ2-1; TRBD1 aligns with 7 central bases. Sequencing used PBMCs or T cells enriched from blood (not recorded which). The source of this sequence is a man aged 25-40 years in a cohort exposed to, infected with or recovered from COVID-19 (not recorded which). The DNA reads as follows: TGTGCCAGCAGCAGAGAGGGACAGTTTTATAATGAGCAGTTCTTC. It specifies CASSREGQFYNEQFF.